These 26 T cell receptor beta chains originate from one sample sequenced in a study of blood T cell repertoires in COVID-19. Clones were sequenced by immunoSEQ multiplex PCR, and TCRdb holds only the in-frame ones, with some missing. The sample holds some 170,000 clones; about 88% are singletons and the top ten take about 0.95%. Sequenced input: peripheral blood. The receptor set was obtained from a man aged 35-49 years with acute or convalescent COVID-19.

The rearrangement joins TRBV10-3 to TRBJ2-7; TRBD2 is a possible D gene (5 bases). The ends were cut back, 6 bases at V and 2 bases at J, with 17 bases in the middle. The CDR3 runs 15 residues. Germline V gene data show CDR1 as ENHRY and CDR2 as SYGVKD. The CDR3 protein is CAIRDDGNPPYEQYF. The CDR3 nucleotides are TGTGCCATCAGGGACGACGGGAATCCCCCCTACGAGCAGTACTTC.

The rearrangement uses TRBV5-1 and TRBJ1-1; 10 bases align to TRBD1. Per germline, CDR1 SGHRS and CDR2 YFSETQ. The CDR3 length is 14 residues. V lost 4 bases, J lost 4 bases, and 4 bases stayed unmatched. The CDR3 bases are TGCGCCAGCAGCAGGGGACAGGGGACCACTGAAGCTTTCTTT. Encoded protein: CASSRGQGTTEAFF.

This rearrangement joins TRBV4-2 to TRBJ2-4, with a tentative D call TRBD1 (7 bases). Per the germline V gene, CDR1 is LGHNA and CDR2 is YNFKEQ. Between the trimmed V and J ends, which lost 0 bases and 8 bases, there was a span of 14 bases. This CDR3 comprises 15 residues. The CDR3 DNA follows: TGTGCCAGCAGCCAAGACGGGCAGGGGGAGGACATTCAGTACTTC. Its protein product is CASSQDGQGEDIQYF.

The chain has TRBV24-1 and TRBJ2-2; no firm D call. Trimming cost V 3 bases and J 5 bases, with 12 bases left between them. The CDR3 consists of 15 residues. From germline, CDR1 is KGHDR and CDR2 SFDVKD. CDR3 loop: CATSDGRRSTGELFF. The CDR3 DNA reads TGTGCCACCAGTGATGGTCGTAGATCGACCGGGGAGCTGTTTTTT.

This clone was counted between two and nine times. The genes are TRBV18 and TRBJ1-2; D is possibly TRBD1 (6 bases). CDR1 KGHSH and CDR2 LQKENI come from the germline V gene. The CDR3 totals 14 residues. The V gene lost 2 bases and the J gene lost 8 bases, with 15 bases spanning the gap. The CDR3 nucleotides read TGTGCCAGCTCACCAGAACAGGGCTCGGGCGGCTACACCTTC. It specifies CASSPEQGSGGYTF.

About this clone: Other nucleotide sequences in the sample specify the same CDR3. The rearrangement joins TRBV2 to TRBJ1-1, with 8 nucleotides matching TRBD1. There are 13 residues in the CDR3. CDR1 SNHLY and CDR2 FYNNEI come from the germline V gene. The junction had 3 bases not matched to a gene; V was cut back by 9 bases and J by 0 bases. The CDR3, as DNA: TGTGCCAGTCGACAGGGGCTGAACACTGAAGCTTTCTTT. Amino acids: CASRQGLNTEAFF.

The rearrangement joins TRBV11-2 to TRBJ2-7; 8 nucleotides align to TRBD1. The CDR3 has 12 residues. V shed 3 bases and J 13 bases; nucleotides not matched to a gene: 8. Germline V gene sequence: CDR1 SGHAT, CDR2 FQNNGV. The CDR3: CASSLGTGGFYF. The CDR3 bases are TGTGCCAGCAGCTTGGGGACAGGAGGCTTCTACTTC.

The chain is built from TRBV4-1 and TRBJ2-1, with D possibly matching TRBD1 (6 bases). V dropped 1 base and J dropped 0 bases, with 16 bases sitting between them. Per germline, CDR1 MGHRA and CDR2 YSYEKL. This CDR3 has 18 residues. DNA of the CDR3: TGCGCCAGCAGCCAAGTAGATTTGGGACAAAGCTCCTACAATGAGCAGTTCTTC. Protein: CASSQVDLGQSSYNEQFF.

The V and J genes are TRBV7-2 and TRBJ2-1; 8 nucleotides line up with TRBD2. CDR1 and CDR2 (germline): SGHTA, FQGNSA. This CDR3 region has 15 residues. The V gene end was trimmed by 4 bases and the J gene end by 9 bases; junction bases not matched to a gene: 11. The CDR3: CASSSRSSGVPEQFF. In DNA form, the CDR3 reads TGTGCCAGCAGCTCCCGGAGTAGCGGGGTACCTGAGCAGTTCTTC.

The chain carries TRBV4-1 and TRBJ1-1; D is unresolved. Germline CDR1 MGHRA, CDR2 YSYEKL. V shed 1 base and J shed 11 bases, with 14 bases lying between them. The CDR3 runs to 13 residues. The CDR3 DNA sequence: TGCGCCAGCAGCCAAGCTACGGGGTTCTCGGCTTTCTTT. Translated: CASSQATGFSAFF.

The chain has TRBV28 and TRBJ1-4; 7 nucleotides line up with TRBD1. J gave up 2 bases and V 7 bases, and 10 bases lay outside the gene matches. CDR1 is MDHEN, CDR2 SYDVKM, per germline. The CDR3 is made up of 16 amino acids. The CDR3 sequence is CASTKGGAATNEKLFF. The CDR3 DNA is TGTGCCAGCACCAAAGGGGGCGCGGCGACTAATGAAAAACTGTTTTTT.

The chain carries TRBV4-2 and TRBJ1-4; 7 bases agree with TRBD1. This CDR3 contains 16 residues. From germline, CDR1 is LGHNA and CDR2 YNFKEQ. With V trimmed by 4 bases and J by 1 base, 6 bases remained unmatched. CDR3 sequence reads: CASSLLYRGTNEKLFF. The CDR3 nucleotides read TGTGCCAGCAGCCTATTATACAGGGGAACTAATGAAAAACTGTTTTTT.

The table lists this clone with a count of one. The rearrangement links TRBV12-3 or TRBV12-4 to TRBJ1-4; D is unclear. This CDR3 region has 13 residues. The ends were cut back, 1 base at V and 8 bases at J, with 8 bases in the middle. In nucleotides, the CDR3 is TGTGCCAGCAGTTTAGGCGGGAAAGAAAAACTGTTTTTT. Translation gives CASSLGGKEKLFF.

This sequence joins TRBV6-1 and TRBJ1-4, with 11 positions matching TRBD1. Per germline, CDR1 MNHNS and CDR2 SASEGT. V shed 4 bases and J 0 bases; nucleotides not matched to a gene: 7. The CDR3 has 18 residues. The CDR3 nucleotides are TGTGCCAGCAGTGGGGACCCGGGACAGGGGGCAACTAATGAAAAACTGTTTTTT. Its protein product is CASSGDPGQGATNEKLFF.

The chain joins TRBV15 to TRBJ2-5; a possible D gene is TRBD2 (5 bases). The CDR3 totals 14 residues. Germline lookup yields CDR1 LNHNV and CDR2 YYDKDF (reference sequence). Deletions cut 3 bases from V and 0 bases from J, with 8 bases between. DNA for the CDR3: TGTGCCACCAGCAGGACCGGGAACCAAGAGACCCAGTACTTC. Its translation is CATSRTGNQETQYF.

V gene TRBV27 combines with J gene TRBJ2-7; 8 bases fit TRBD2. The CDR3 loop spans 15 amino acids. CDR1 is MNHEY, CDR2 SMNVEV, per germline (reference sequence). With V trimmed by 3 bases and J by 3 bases, 7 bases remained unmatched. This CDR3 is CASSFVGGGIYEQYF. The CDR3 nucleotides are TGTGCCAGCAGTTTTGTGGGCGGGGGGATCTACGAGCAGTACTTC.

CDR3 in amino acids: CASSSGTSGGNTDTQYF. For the CDR3, the DNA is TGTGCCAGCAGCTCTGGGACTAGCGGGGGGAACACAGATACGCAGTATTTT. The chain uses TRBV11-2 and TRBJ2-3; 15 bases fit TRBD2. Trimming took 4 bases from V and 2 from J; bases not matched to a gene: 4. This CDR3 region has 17 residues. Germline V gene lookup returns CDR1 SGHAT and CDR2 FQNNGV.

V gene TRBV21-1 combines with J gene TRBJ2-2; the D call of TRBD2 is as the table states it, not checked on the DNA. TRBV21-1 is marked as a pseudogene. The CDR3 is made up of 16 amino acids. The CDR3 DNA follows: TGTGCCATCCGACTGCGGCGGGGGGGCCCTGACGGGGAGCTGTTTTTT. This codes for CAIRLRRGGPDGELFF.

This rearrangement joins TRBV7-8 to TRBJ2-7; D perhaps matches TRBD1 (5 bases). The CDR3 is 15 amino acids. V lost 6 bases to trimming and J lost 6 bases, with 21 bases between them. Germline V gene sequence: CDR1 SGHVS, CDR2 FQNEAQ. CDR3 loop: CASRETDSFFFEQYF. The CDR3 DNA reads as TGTGCCAGCAGAGAGACAGATTCATTCTTTTTCGAGCAGTACTTC.

The chain carries TRBV15 and TRBJ1-5; D remains unclear. The CDR3 is 14 residues long. Per germline, CDR1 LNHNV and CDR2 YYDKDF (reference sequence). V was trimmed by 0 bases and J by 5 bases, leaving 8 bases between them. CDR3 nucleotide sequence: TGTGCCACCAGCAGAGATCCGAGGGATCAGCCCCAGCATTTT. Amino acid sequence: CATSRDPRDQPQHF.

The sample holds a few counts of this clone. The chain couples TRBV10-3 to TRBJ1-3; 7 bases are shared with TRBD1. V trimming: 3 bases; J trimming: 0 bases; junction bases outside the gene matches: 5. Germline-derived CDR1 and CDR2 are ENHRY and SYGVKD. This CDR3 comprises 16 residues. CDR3 region: CAISEGQAYSGNTIYF. For the CDR3, the DNA is TGTGCCATCAGTGAAGGACAGGCTTACTCTGGAAACACCATATATTTT.

A single count supports this clone. This chain links TRBV20-1 with TRBJ2-1; D remains unclear. CDR1 is DFQATT, CDR2 SNEGSKA, per germline (reference sequence). The CDR3 loop spans 12 amino acids. Trimming stripped 3 bases from V and 0 bases from J, with 3 bases between. CDR3 loop: CSASRSYNEQFF. CDR3 nucleotide sequence: TGCAGTGCTAGTCGCTCCTACAATGAGCAGTTCTTC.

The chain couples TRBV19 to TRBJ2-1; TRBD2 agrees at 9 bases. The CDR3 has 16 amino acids. The V and J ends lost 7 bases and 3 bases, in that order; junction bases with no gene match: 10. The germline gives CDR1 LNHDA, CDR2 SQIVND (reference sequence). CDR3 sequence reads: CASTQGLAGIYNEQFF. DNA of the CDR3: TGTGCCAGTACTCAAGGGCTAGCGGGGATCTACAATGAGCAGTTCTTC.

This chain joins TRBV5-6 and TRBJ1-1; a possible D gene is TRBD1 (5 bases). Per the germline V gene, CDR1 is SGHDT and CDR2 is YYEEEE. The V and J ends lost 1 base and 2 bases respectively, with 12 bases between them. CDR3 length equals 15 residues. The CDR3: CASSLNRQHNTEAFF. As DNA, the CDR3 is TGTGCCAGCAGCTTGAACCGACAGCATAACACTGAAGCTTTCTTT.

The chain links TRBV12-3 or TRBV12-4 to TRBJ2-7; D gene ambiguous. V was trimmed by 4 bases and J by 4 bases, leaving 5 bases between them. The CDR3 consists of 11 residues. CDR3 nucleotides: TGTGCCAGCAGTTACTCGTACGAGCAGTACTTC. Protein: CASSYSYEQYF.

The chain has TRBV30 and TRBJ1-2; the D is unclear. V was cut by 0 bases and J by 7 bases, with 15 bases left in between. This CDR3 spans 14 amino acids. Germline lookup yields CDR1 GTSNPN and CDR2 SVGIG (reference sequence). The CDR3 spells CAWSVLSRSSGYTF. As DNA, the CDR3 is TGTGCCTGGAGTGTACTGAGCAGGTCAAGTGGCTACACCTTC.